This T cell receptor (beta chain) was documented in a study of Ad26.COV2.S vaccination and SARS-CoV-2 variants. Specified treatment: approximately 18 received Ad26.COV2.S at low or high dose, single or two shots; 5 received placebo; per-sample allocation not given. Each sample was drawn 63 days after the first injection (of vaccine or placebo). SARS-CoV-2 spike from the Wuhan strain was encoded by the vaccine, an Ad26 vector. TCRdb keeps only in-frame clones here, not all; method: immunoSEQ multiplex PCR. There are about 400,000 clones in the sample; 89% occur only once, and under 2% lies in the top ten. The specimen comprised peripheral blood, sampled in a trial of Ad26.COV2.S vaccine versus placebo. The sequence was obtained from a person aged 18 to 65 who received the Ad26.COV2.S COVID-19 vaccine or a placebo.

CDR3 nucleotide sequence: TGTGCCAGCAGCTTAGGAGAGATTGAGACCCAGTACTTC. Its translation is CASSLGEIETQYF. The rearrangement joins TRBV11-2 to TRBJ2-5, with D unclear. CDR1 SGHAT and CDR2 FQNNGV come from the germline V gene. V shed 1 base and J shed 5 bases, with 8 bases lying between them. The CDR3 spans 13 residues.